Described below is a single TCR beta chain sequence and its context. Antigen specificity is unknown. The sample originates from a study of healthy donors' naive CD4 and CD8 T cells. The study's findings and limits: Bulk sequencing left alpha and beta chains unpaired. Reportedly, most V and J gene segments showed naive CD4+ versus CD8+ bias.

CD4+CD8-CD45RO-CD45RA+ cells were naive CD4+; CD8+CD4-CD45RA+CD27bright cells were naive CD8+. A linear amplification protocol produced the TCR libraries from around 500 ng of total RNA. In the authors' workflow: Tens of thousands of TCR alpha transcripts were sequenced from about 5 healthy donors. A single record per CDR3 protein comes from TCRdb applying MiXCR to the reads. None of the V and J calls come from the authors' own analysis; TCRdb made them. In the table there are approximately 180,000 distinct CDR3 sequences, about four fifths of which are singletons. V lost 2 bases, J lost 8 bases, and 19 bases lay in between. The germline gives CDR1 MDHEN, CDR2 SYDVKM. The CDR3 has 16 amino acids.

The receptor was derived from a pool of human donors in good health; the sample pools cells from several healthy donors. What was sequenced was naive CD4+ and CD8+ T cells sorted from blood, pooled from several donors. This chain uses TRBV28 with TRBJ2-4; D is unclear. The CDR3 DNA follows: TGTGCCAGCAGTTTAGTGGGCCTTGTCAAGTGGGACATTCAGTACTTC. It translates to CASSLVGLVKWDIQYF.